This paragraph reports one TCR beta chain. The CDR3 contains 14 residues. Germline CDR1 reads LNHDA; CDR2 reads SQIVND (reference sequence). The V and J ends lost 1 base and 4 bases respectively, with 8 bases between them. The method was immunoSEQ multiplex PCR; TCRdb's version includes in-frame clones alone and lacks a portion of them. The top ten hold 3% to 4% of the sample, which has roughly 100,000 clones, around 86% seen once. This record comes from a study of blood T cell repertoires in COVID-19. The sequence was collected from a woman in her 70s with acute or convalescent COVID-19. The chain has TRBV19 and TRBJ2-1, with D tentatively TRBD1 (6 bases). Sequenced: peripheral blood. In DNA form, the CDR3 reads TGTGCCAGTAGTATAGGACAGGTTTACAATGAGCAGTTCTTC. Translation gives CASSIGQVYNEQFF. Drawing the rest from reference TRBV19 and TRBJ2-1, the complete variable domain is DGGITQSPKYLFRKEGQNVTLSCEQNLNHDAMYWYRQDPGQGLRLIYYSQIVNDFQKGDIAEGYSVSREKKESFPLTVTSAQKNPTAFYLCASSIGQVYNEQFFGPGTRLTVL.